Below, 22 T cell receptor beta chains from the same sample are listed, as sequenced in a study of blood T cell repertoires in COVID-19. Only in-frame clones appear in the TCRdb table, and some are missing; sequencing was by immunoSEQ multiplex PCR. The repertoire holds roughly 140,000 clones, with around 90% as singletons. Sequenced material: peripheral blood. The source of these receptors is a man aged 70-80 years with acute or convalescent COVID-19.

This chain connects TRBV27 to TRBJ2-5, with 14 bases identical to TRBD2. The CDR3 loop spans 14 amino acids. V shed 4 bases, J shed 12 bases, and the junction held 7 bases outside the gene matches. Per the germline V gene, CDR1 is MNHEY and CDR2 is SMNVEV (reference sequence). The CDR3 DNA reads TGTGCCAGCAGTTCGGGACTAGCGGGGGCCCAGGAGTACTTC. This translates into CASSSGLAGAQEYF.

The J gene is TRBJ2-3, the V gene TRBV29-1; 12 bases align to TRBD2. The CDR3 runs 15 residues. V dropped 3 bases and J dropped 2; count of bases not matched to a gene: 3. CDR1 is SQVTM and CDR2 is ANQGSEA in the germline V gene. The CDR3 DNA reads as TGCAGCGTTGACCGGACTAGCGGGGTCACAGATACGCAGTATTTT. Its protein product is CSVDRTSGVTDTQYF.

This chain uses TRBV6-5 with TRBJ2-7; possibly TRBD2 for D (6 bases). The germline V gene has CDR1 MNHEY and CDR2 SVGAGI. The germline V and J ends were trimmed by 5 bases and 7 bases, with 18 bases remaining between them. The CDR3 totals 14 residues. The CDR3 coding sequence is TGTGCCAGCAGTCCGGGAGAGGGATCTACGGAGCAGTACTTC. Its protein product is CASSPGEGSTEQYF.

V is TRBV9 and J is TRBJ1-3; D call uncertain. The V and J ends lost 5 bases and 0 bases respectively, with 18 bases between them. CDR3 length equals 17 residues. Germline CDR1 and CDR2: SGDLS and YYNGEE. The CDR3 bases are TGTGCCAGCAGTCACGGCCGGAGCGCGAGCTCTGGAAACACCATATATTTT. It specifies CASSHGRSASSGNTIYF. The full variable domain, completed using reference TRBV9 and TRBJ1-3, is DSGVTQTPKHLITATGQRVTLRCSPRSGDLSVYWYQQSLDQGLQFLIQYYNGEERAKGNILERFSAQQFPDLHSELNLSSLELGDSALYFCASSHGRSASSGNTIYFGEGSWLTVV.

DNA of the CDR3: TGTGCCAGCAGTTCCGGGACTAGCGGGAGGGCCCTATACGAGCAGTACTTC. This sequence encodes CASSSGTSGRALYEQYF. This sequence joins TRBV28 and TRBJ2-7; 16 bases agree with TRBD2. Germline CDR1 is MDHEN and CDR2 is SYDVKM. J was trimmed by 4 bases and V by 4 bases; bases with no gene match: 7. The CDR3 is 17 amino acids.

The V call is TRBV21-1, the J call TRBJ1-2; the table gives TRBD1 as D, unverified against the DNA. TRBV21-1 is flagged as a pseudogene. The CDR3 has 16 amino acids. CDR3 protein: CASSKVYEQDAYGYTF. DNA of the CDR3: TGTGCCAGCAGCAAAGTATATGAACAGGATGCGTATGGCTACACCTTC.

V usage is TRBV18 and J usage is TRBJ1-1, with 7 bases matching TRBD1. This CDR3 has 15 amino acids. In germline, CDR1 is KGHSH, CDR2 LQKENI. V lost 2 bases and J lost 0; bases outside the gene matches: 3. In nucleotides, the CDR3 is TGTGCCAGCTCACCAACGACAGGGCTGAACACTGAAGCTTTCTTT. As protein: CASSPTTGLNTEAFF.

In DNA form, the CDR3 reads TGTGCCAGCAGCGGGCCTGGCGCGGGAGGGCCGGGGATCAGGGCCCAGTACTTC. Its translation: CASSGPGAGGPGIRAQYF. The chain combines TRBV5-4 with TRBJ2-5, with 9 nucleotides matching TRBD2. Trimming at V came to 4 bases and at J to 9 bases, leaving 22 bases not matched to a gene. The CDR3 totals 18 residues. Germline CDR1 is SGHNT and CDR2 is YYREEE (reference sequence).

This clone occurred once. V is TRBV5-6 and J is TRBJ2-7, with 9 bases matching TRBD1. V lost 4 bases, J lost 3 bases, and 8 bases stayed unmatched. The CDR3 runs to 15 residues. Germline CDR1 and CDR2: SGHDT and YYEEEE. The CDR3 nucleotides read TGTGCCAGCAGCCAGAACCGGGACAGGGACTACGAGCAGTACTTC. Protein product: CASSQNRDRDYEQYF.

The chain combines TRBV25-1 with TRBJ2-7; 8 bases align to TRBD1. V was clipped by 3 bases and J by 5 bases; unmatched bases: 9. Germline lookup yields CDR1 MGHDK and CDR2 SYGVNS. There are 15 residues in the CDR3. The CDR3 nucleotides are TGTGCCAGCAGTGATATCTCCACCAGGGGGCACGAGCAGTACTTC. Its protein product is CASSDISTRGHEQYF.

To note about this clone: The identical CDR3 is also encoded by other nucleotide sequences in the sample. The J gene is TRBJ2-7, the V gene TRBV28, with a tentative D call TRBD1 (6 bases). The CDR3 spans 12 residues. V lost 2 bases, J lost 4 bases, and 6 bases lay in between. Per germline, CDR1 MDHEN and CDR2 SYDVKM. In nucleotides, the CDR3 is TGTGCCAGCAGTTTACAGGGGTACGAGCAGTACTTC. Protein sequence: CASSLQGYEQYF.

V is TRBV29-1 and J is TRBJ1-3, with unresolved D. CDR3 size: 14 residues. Trimming removed 4 bases at V and 6 bases at J, with 16 bases between. CDR1 and CDR2 (germline): SQVTM, ANQGSEA. CDR3 residues: CSVVKSGLENTIYF. CDR3 sequence (DNA): TGCAGCGTTGTTAAATCGGGGTTGGAAAACACCATATATTTT.

This clone has a handful of counts. V is TRBV25-1 and J is TRBJ1-1; D call uncertain. Germline values: CDR1 MGHDK, CDR2 SYGVNS. V lost 7 bases and J 1 base, leaving 4 bases between the germline ends. The CDR3 spans 11 residues. Written as DNA, the CDR3 is TGTGCCAGCACAGGGAACACTGAAGCTTTCTTT. It translates to CASTGNTEAFF.

The rearrangement joins TRBV27 to TRBJ1-5, with a tentative D call TRBD1 (5 bases). CDR1 MNHEY and CDR2 SMNVEV come from the germline V gene (reference sequence). V lost 3 bases and J lost 1, with 10 bases in between. The CDR3 runs 15 residues. CDR3 protein: CASSFIQASNQPQHF. CDR3 sequence (DNA): TGTGCCAGCAGTTTTATACAGGCGAGCAATCAGCCCCAGCATTTT.

The gene calls are TRBV3-1 (or the pseudogene TRBV3-2) and TRBJ1-3; D is undetermined. From germline, CDR1 is LGHDT and CDR2 YNNKEL (reference sequence). V lost 2 bases to trimming and J lost 6 bases, with 8 bases between them. The CDR3 has 13 amino acids. CDR3 DNA: TGTGCCAGCAGCCAAAACAGCAAAAACACCATATATTTT. Translating gives CASSQNSKNTIYF.

The V call is TRBV2, the J call TRBJ2-5; D possibly corresponds to TRBD2 (7 bases). Germline V gene sequence: CDR1 SNHLY, CDR2 FYNNEI. The CDR3 runs 15 residues. The V end lost 3 bases, the J end lost 4 bases, and 15 bases lay between the germline ends. The CDR3, as DNA: TGTGCCAGCAGTGATATCGGGGGGCGTGGAGAGACCCAGTACTTC. This sequence encodes CASSDIGGRGETQYF.

The rearrangement joins TRBV28 to TRBJ1-5; tentative D call: TRBD1 (5 bases). CDR3 length: 13 amino acids. Looked up from germline, CDR1 is MDHEN and CDR2 is SYDVKM. Deletions cut 4 bases from V and 6 bases from J, with 10 bases between. CDR3: CASSWWGVQPQHF. The CDR3 nucleotides read TGTGCCAGCAGTTGGTGGGGGGTTCAGCCCCAGCATTTT.

This clone was detected a few times. V is TRBV5-1 and J is TRBJ1-2; D gene uncertain. Germline-derived CDR1 and CDR2 are SGHRS and YFSETQ. Trimming stripped 1 base from V and 5 bases from J, with 9 bases between. This CDR3 is built from 13 residues. CDR3: CASSLTGLYGYTF. The DNA of the CDR3 is TGCGCCAGCAGCTTGACCGGACTATATGGCTACACCTTC.

The rearrangement uses TRBV19 and TRBJ1-3; weak D call: TRBD1 (6 bases). This CDR3 is 14 amino acids long. Trimming took off 6 bases at V and 1 base at J, with 10 bases between the two ends. Germline CDR1 LNHDA, CDR2 SQIVND (reference sequence). CDR3 amino acids: CASSTDSSGNTIYF. The CDR3 nucleotides read TGTGCCAGTAGCACGGACAGTTCTGGAAACACCATATATTTT.

The chain carries TRBV5-5 and TRBJ1-6; tentative D call: TRBD1 (5 bases). The CDR3 totals 14 residues. V gave up 3 bases and J gave up 3 bases, with 7 bases separating them. Germline loops: CDR1 SGHKS, CDR2 YYEKEE (reference sequence). In nucleotides, the CDR3 is TGTGCCAGCAGCTCAGGGAACTATAATTCACCCCTCCACTTT. Translation: CASSSGNYNSPLHF.

The genes are TRBV7-3 and TRBJ2-7, with 8 bases fitting TRBD2. The CDR3 covers 15 residues. The V segment lost 6 bases and the J segment 7 bases; nucleotides outside the gene matches: 14. The germline CDR1 and CDR2 sequences are SGHTA and FQGTGA. The CDR3 region has the DNA TGTGCCAGCAGATCACAGAGCGGGGGTTGGACGGAGCAGTACTTC. The encoded protein is CASRSQSGGWTEQYF.

As DNA, the CDR3 is TGTGCCAGCAGCTCCGGGACAGTCTATGGCTACACCTTC. Translation gives CASSSGTVYGYTF. The chain employs TRBV11-2 and TRBJ1-2; 7 bases line up with TRBD1. This CDR3 has 13 residues. Trimming cost V 4 bases and J 4 bases; bases outside gene matches: 3. Germline values: CDR1 SGHAT, CDR2 FQNNGV.